This paragraph reports one TCR beta chain. These data are taken from a study of blood T cell repertoires in COVID-19. Using immunoSEQ multiplex PCR, the repertoire was profiled, and TCRdb retains in-frame clones only, with some absent. Here the sample spans fewer than 250,000 clones, 80% to 90% being singletons. This receptor was taken from a woman in her 30s with acute COVID-19. Material for sequencing was PBMCs or T cells enriched from blood (not recorded which).

CDR3 in DNA: TGTGCCAGCAGCCCACGGCAGGGCTGGAATTCACCCCTCCACTTT. This translates into CASSPRQGWNSPLHF. The V gene is TRBV3-1 (or the pseudogene TRBV3-2), the J gene TRBJ1-6; perhaps TRBD1 as D (5 bases). The CDR3 spans 15 residues. Germline V gives CDR1 LGHDT, CDR2 YNNKEL (reference sequence). The germline V and J ends were trimmed by 4 bases and 7 bases, with 14 bases remaining between them.